This T cell receptor beta chain was captured in a study of a mutant IDH1 vaccine in newly diagnosed glioma. Only in-frame clones appear in the TCRdb table, and some are missing; sequencing was by immunoSEQ multiplex PCR. The table lists tens of thousands of clones, 74% of them singletons. Time point indicated: week 35, safety follow-up. One vaccine dose held 300 ug of mutant IDH1 20-mer peptide and came with topical imiquimod. The donors had new WHO grade 3 or 4 astrocytomas; these were IDH1-mutant and ATRX-lost. As regards this clone: Its antigen is still unknown.

The V gene lost 6 bases and the J gene lost 0 bases, with 6 bases spanning the gap. This CDR3 region has 13 residues. Germline V CDR1 and CDR2: LNHNV, YYDKDF (reference sequence). This chain joins TRBV15 and TRBJ1-5; no clear D gene. The sample was PBMCs, taken from a glioma patient whose treatment included an IDH1 peptide vaccine. The sequence was collected from a man aged 50-59 years with glioma. CDR3 loop: CATSGISNQPQHF. Here the CDR3 DNA reads TGTGCCACCAGTGGTATTAGCAATCAGCCCCAGCATTTT. Variable domain in full (rest from reference TRBV15 and TRBJ1-5): DAMVIQNPRYQVTQFGKPVTLSCSQTLNHNVMYWYQQKSSQAPKLLFHYYDKDFNNEADTPDNFQSRRPNTSFCFLDIRSPGLGDTAMYLCATSGISNQPQHFGDGTRLSIL.